Listed below are T cell receptor beta chains from one sample, sequenced in a study of blood T cell repertoires in COVID-19. Clones were sequenced by immunoSEQ multiplex PCR, and TCRdb holds only the in-frame ones, with some missing. Altogether about 410,000 clones are present, 86% being singletons, with the ten largest covering over 1.1%. Sequencing input: peripheral blood. All receptors come from a woman in her 30s with active or convalescent COVID-19. The CDR3 runs from the conserved cysteine through the conserved F or W.

CASIQREDTDTQYF | TRBJ2-3 | TRBV2
CSVVEIIYGYTF | TRBJ1-2 | TRBV29-1
CAIRDSTSGRREQFF | TRBJ2-1 | TRBV10-3
CASSYTRRLAGGLGTGELFF | TRBJ2-2 | TRBV27
CAWSEKGGGYGYEQYF | TRBJ2-7 | TRBV30
CASSLTSGTLYNEQFF | TRBJ2-1 | TRBV5-6
CASRAGQSSNYGYTF | TRBJ1-2 | TRBV2
CASSIGQGAMGYGYTF | TRBJ1-2 | TRBV5-1
CASSLGQGGRDGYTF | TRBJ1-2 | TRBV18
CASSTANTEAFF | TRBJ1-1 | TRBV18
CASSQAGPGSGNTIYF | TRBJ1-3 | TRBV5-1
CASRSAAYNEQFF | TRBJ2-1 | TRBV27
CASRGEAQHF | TRBJ1-5 | TRBV2
CASSLTGQGRNTIYF | TRBJ1-3 | TRBV5-1
CASSQPETDTQYF | TRBJ2-3 | TRBV6-1
CASSLTVNQPQHF | TRBJ1-5 | TRBV27
CASSSPGSQETQYF | TRBJ2-5 | TRBV5-4
CASSLDGGYNSPLHF | TRBJ1-6 | TRBV5-1
CASSPDFRSGPEQYF | TRBJ2-7 | TRBV18
CASRGTSGGKETQYF | TRBJ2-5 | TRBV2
CASSLQGRKETQYF | TRBJ2-5 | TRBV7-9
CASSFQRHRGQRDTQYF | TRBJ2-3 | TRBV27
CASSPLDGGQAYEQYF | TRBJ2-7 | TRBV18
CASSFYVTGPPELFF | TRBJ2-2 | TRBV6-5
CASSYKTGPTGELFF | TRBJ2-2 | TRBV6-5
CASSLGTPLNTEAFF | TRBJ1-1 | TRBV5-6